This TCR beta chain was documented in a study of blood T cell repertoires in COVID-19. Study-wide context: The study drew acute and convalescent COVID-19 samples from the United States, Italy and Spain.

With 0 bases clipped from V and 5 bases from J, the junction kept 7 bases outside the gene matches. Per the germline V gene, CDR1 is SNHLY and CDR2 is FYNNEI. CDR3 size: 16 residues. Study processing details: Estimation of nucleated cell counts was performed using reference gene primer amplification. Clones were read by immunoSEQ multiplex PCR, and TCRdb kept only the in-frame ones, dropping some. The V and J calls and clone size are taken from that table; D and trimming were inferred from the DNA. The sample holds approximately 290,000 clones, over 75% seen once. Patients in Seattle were enrolled during active infection, then followed longitudinally.

The receptor was isolated from a human donor with COVID-19, enrolled during active disease. The donor label of this sample is uncertain. The chain uses TRBV2 and TRBJ2-7, with TRBD2 matching 10 bases. The sequenced sample was peripheral blood. The CDR3 sequence: CASSEALATSGNEQYF. The CDR3 DNA reads as TGTGCCAGCAGTGAAGCGCTAGCAACTAGCGGGAACGAGCAGTACTTC.